Below, one T cell receptor (beta chain) is given with its context. Seattle enrolled patients during active infection and tracked them longitudinally. Germline assignment: CDR1 SGHRS and CDR2 YFSETQ. With V trimmed by 0 bases and J by 3 bases, 7 bases remained unmatched. This CDR3 is built from 17 residues. This sample is drawn from a study of blood T cell repertoires in COVID-19. Study-level background: Spain, Italy and the United States supplied samples that represented acute and convalescent COVID-19.

Authors' processing steps: Reference gene primer amplification gave nucleated cell count estimates. Here immunoSEQ multiplex PCR was the method, and the copy in TCRdb shows in-frame clones only, minus some. That table supplies the V and J calls and clone size; D and trimming were determined from the DNA. The data show about 60,000 clones, with 65% to 80% seen just once and under 25% held by the top ten. This chain uses TRBV5-1 with TRBJ2-3; 10 nucleotides line up with TRBD2. The TCR originated in a man younger than 45 with COVID-19, enrolled during active disease. Sequencing used peripheral blood. The CDR3 bases are TGCGCCAGCAGCTTGGGGGGGACTAGCGTTCCAACAGATACGCAGTATTTT. This gives the protein CASSLGGTSVPTDTQYF.